Shown below are 19 T cell receptor beta chains from a single sample sequenced in a study of T cells in Graves' hyperthyroidism and ophthalmopathy. Amplified TCR beta CDR3 regions came from RNA transcripts. Initially, a first-round RT-PCR of the TCR CDR3 employed the HTBI primer set. TCRdb used MiXCR to reprocess the multiplex PCR reads, holding one entry per CDR3 protein. The sample holds about 350,000 distinct CDR3 sequences, over 12% seen once. The sample taken for sequencing was blood. Source of these receptors: a woman in her fifties or sixties with Graves' ophthalmopathy.

As regards this clonotype: A junction boundary mismatches the germline segment, possibly from a read error. V usage is TRBV20-1 and J usage is TRBJ2-7; D remains ambiguous. The CDR3 is 12 residues long. CDR1 is DFQATT and CDR2 is SNEGSKA in the germline V gene (reference sequence). The CDR3 DNA reads TGCAGTGCCGAAGGCGATACCTACGAGCTGTACTTC. Protein sequence: CSAEGDTYELYF.

This clonotype has a count of ten or more. This chain connects TRBV5-1 to TRBJ2-7; D possibly corresponds to TRBD1 (5 bases). V lost 0 bases to trimming and J lost 7 bases, with 14 bases between them. Germline values: CDR1 SGHRS, CDR2 YFSETQ. This CDR3 comprises 14 residues. The CDR3, as DNA: TGCGCCAGCAGCTTGGAGGGCAGGGCGAGGGAGCAGTACTTC. The encoded protein is CASSLEGRAREQYF.

This clonotype was observed at least ten times. The CDR3: CASSLGAEDEKLFF. CDR3 DNA: TGCGCCAGCAGCTTGGGGGCTGAAGATGAAAAACTGTTTTTT. The chain couples TRBV5-1 to TRBJ1-4, with D hard to call. CDR3 length equals 14 residues. Germline V gene data show CDR1 as SGHRS and CDR2 as YFSETQ. V was clipped by 0 bases and J by 6 bases, with 9 bases between them.

The V gene is TRBV29-1, the J gene TRBJ2-1; D remains unclear. Germline lookup yields CDR1 SQVTM and CDR2 ANQGSEA. This CDR3 spans 9 amino acids. The V gene lost 4 bases and the J gene lost 10 bases, with 5 bases spanning the gap. CDR3 residues: CSVGEEQFF. For the CDR3, the DNA is TGCAGCGTTGGAGAGGAGCAGTTCTTC.

This clonotype showed up many times. J is TRBJ2-5 and V is TRBV7-2, with 9 bases fitting TRBD2. In germline, CDR1 is SGHTA, CDR2 FQGNSA. The CDR3 spans 14 residues. With 6 bases clipped from V and 5 bases from J, the junction kept 7 bases outside the gene matches. CDR3 sequence (DNA): TGTGCCAGCAGTCCGGGACTAGCCCCGGAGACCCAGTACTTC. It encodes CASSPGLAPETQYF.

J is TRBJ2-1 and V is TRBV12-3 or TRBV12-4; 13 nucleotides line up with TRBD2. Germline trimming cut 5 bases from V and 9 bases from J; bases unmatched to any gene: 7. This CDR3 is built from 15 residues. The CDR3 region has the DNA TGTGCCAGCAGTAGACTAGCGGGAGGTGAGAGTGAGCAGTTCTTC. It encodes CASSRLAGGESEQFF.

The sample holds many counts of this clonotype. This chain connects TRBV6-2 or TRBV6-3 to TRBJ2-3; the D gene could be TRBD1 or TRBD2 (5 bases each). The CDR3 has 15 residues. The germline V and J ends were trimmed by 0 bases and 4 bases, with 11 bases remaining between them. Germline CDR1 is MNHEY and CDR2 is SVGEGT. As DNA, the CDR3 is TGTGCCAGCAGTTACTCGACGGGGCAGTCAGATACGCAGTATTTT. Translating gives CASSYSTGQSDTQYF.

This clonotype was recorded many times. The J gene is TRBJ2-3, the V gene TRBV20-1; D perhaps matches TRBD2 (5 bases). Trimming took 3 bases from V and 1 from J, leaving 14 bases between them. This CDR3 is 15 amino acids long. Germline V lookup: CDR1 DFQATT, CDR2 SNEGSKA (reference sequence). The CDR3 protein is CSASSSSGGTDTQYF. CDR3 DNA: TGCAGTGCTAGTAGTTCCAGCGGAGGCACAGATACGCAGTATTTT.

This clonotype has ten or more counts. The chain combines TRBV12-5 with TRBJ1-1; TRBD1 aligns across 8 bases. The CDR3 totals 18 residues. Germline CDR1 reads LGHNT; CDR2 reads FRNRAP. The V gene end was trimmed by 0 bases and the J gene end by 4 bases; junction bases not matched to a gene: 13. The CDR3 DNA is TGTGCTAGTGGTTTGGTCTTTGGGCCAGGGGGCGCGGGCACTGAAGCTTTCTTT. This sequence encodes CASGLVFGPGGAGTEAFF.

The table lists this clonotype with many counts. This chain uses TRBV6-2 or TRBV6-3 with TRBJ2-7, with 11 bases identical to TRBD1. The CDR3 length is 14 residues. V shed 7 bases, J shed 6 bases, and the junction held 8 bases outside the gene matches. The germline CDR1 and CDR2 sequences are MNHEY and SVGEGT. The CDR3 region has the DNA TGTGCCAGCATCCAAACCGGGACAGGGGGCGAGCAGTACTTC. This codes for CASIQTGTGGEQYF.

There are many counts of this clonotype. V is TRBV12-3 or TRBV12-4 and J is TRBJ1-1; 8 nucleotides match TRBD1. The CDR3 loop spans 13 amino acids. J was trimmed by 10 bases and V by 7 bases; bases with no gene match: 11. In DNA, the CDR3 is TGTGCCAGCATTCAGGGGGCAGGGCGCGGAGCTTTCTTT. Translated: CASIQGAGRGAFF.

The J gene is TRBJ1-2, the V gene TRBV6-1, with 7 bases that match TRBD1. The CDR3 totals 15 residues. Germline CDR1 is MNHNS and CDR2 is SASEGT. With V trimmed by 5 bases and J by 4 bases, 10 bases remained unmatched. The CDR3 nucleotides read TGTGCCAGCAGTTATGGTGACAGGGCCCTCTATGGCTACACCTTC. Translating gives CASSYGDRALYGYTF.

This chain uses TRBV2 with TRBJ2-2; D may correspond to TRBD1 or TRBD2 (5 bases each). Germline values: CDR1 SNHLY, CDR2 FYNNEI. The CDR3 loop spans 12 amino acids. The ends were cut back, 11 bases at V and 6 bases at J, with 13 bases in the middle. The CDR3 protein is CAGWDLPGELFF. CDR3 DNA: TGTGCCGGATGGGACCTCCCCGGGGAGCTGTTTTTT.

This clonotype has ten or more counts. V and J are TRBV27 and TRBJ2-3; 9 bases agree with TRBD2. V lost 3 bases to trimming and J lost 2 bases; unmatched junction nucleotides: 6. CDR3 length: 16 residues. Germline V gene data show CDR1 as MNHEY and CDR2 as SMNVEV (reference sequence). Here the CDR3 DNA reads TGTGCCAGCAGTTTCACGACTAGCGGCTACACAGATACGCAGTATTTT. Protein sequence: CASSFTTSGYTDTQYF.

This rearrangement joins TRBV7-3 to TRBJ1-1; 9 nucleotides align to TRBD1. The germline V gene has CDR1 SGHTA and CDR2 FQGTGA. This CDR3 is built from 16 residues. Unmatched junction bases numbered 10, after V lost 4 bases and J lost 4 bases. The CDR3 is CASSSWGQGSRTEAFF. Here the CDR3 DNA reads TGTGCCAGCAGCTCCTGGGGACAGGGAAGCCGCACTGAAGCTTTCTTT.

The sample holds many counts of this clonotype. This CDR3 reads CASSEDRVITGELFF. The CDR3 coding sequence is TGTGCCAGCAGTGAGGACAGGGTAATCACCGGGGAGCTGTTTTTT. V gene TRBV2 combines with J gene TRBJ2-2, with 8 bases identical to TRBD1. The CDR3 spans 15 residues. The trim removed 3 bases at V and 4 bases at J, leaving 4 bases unmatched. From germline, CDR1 is SNHLY and CDR2 FYNNEI.

Points on this clonotype: A much larger clone differs by one base, so this may be a read error. The J gene is TRBJ2-6, the V gene TRBV20-1; 9 positions match TRBD2. The CDR3 is made up of 17 amino acids. The V gene's germline CDR1 is DFQATT and CDR2 SNEGSKA (reference sequence). Here the CDR3 DNA reads TGCAGTGCTTCAATAGCGGGAGCTCCCTCTGGGGCCAACGCCCTGACTTTC. Its translation is CSASIAGAPSGANALTF.

Turning to this clonotype: This may be a read error, as it is one base from a much larger clone. The chain recombines TRBV28 with TRBJ1-4; TRBD1 might be the D (5 bases). The CDR3 consists of 18 residues. V shed 4 bases and J shed 6 bases, with 24 bases lying between them. CDR1 and CDR2 from the germline V gene are MDHEN and SYDVKM. The DNA of the CDR3 is TGTGCCAGCAGTTCCCAGTGGGGGACTGGAACGGCGGATGAAAAACTGTTTTTT. It is translated as CASSSQWGTGTADEKLFF.

This clonotype was picked up many times. The chain joins TRBV28 to TRBJ2-1; 7 bases line up with TRBD2. The CDR3 extends over 15 amino acids. V lost 6 bases, J lost 3 bases, and 8 bases stayed unmatched. The germline V gene encodes CDR1 MDHEN and CDR2 SYDVKM. This CDR3 reads CASSRLAENYNEQFF. The CDR3 DNA reads TGTGCCAGCAGCCGCCTAGCGGAGAACTACAATGAGCAGTTCTTC.